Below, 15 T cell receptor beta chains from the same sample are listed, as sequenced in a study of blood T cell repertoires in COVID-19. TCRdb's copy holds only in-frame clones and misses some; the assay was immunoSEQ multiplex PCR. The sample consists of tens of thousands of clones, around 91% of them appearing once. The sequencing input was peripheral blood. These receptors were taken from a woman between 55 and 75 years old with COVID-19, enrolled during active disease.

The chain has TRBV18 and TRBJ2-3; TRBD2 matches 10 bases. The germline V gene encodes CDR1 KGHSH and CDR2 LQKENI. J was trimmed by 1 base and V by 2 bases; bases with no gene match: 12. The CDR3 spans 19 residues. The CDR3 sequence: CASSPSLAGVVSGTDTQYF. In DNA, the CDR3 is TGTGCCAGCTCACCAAGTCTAGCGGGAGTCGTATCCGGCACAGATACGCAGTATTTT. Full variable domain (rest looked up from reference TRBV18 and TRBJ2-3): NAGVMQNPRHLVRRRGQEARLRCSPMKGHSHVYWYRQLPEEGLKFMVYLQKENIIDESGMPKERFSAEFPKEGPSILRIQQVVRGDSAAYFCASSPSLAGVVSGTDTQYFGPGTRLTVL.

CDR3 sequence: CASPSTGLCGELFF. The CDR3 region has the DNA TGTGCCAGCCCCTCGACAGGTTTGTGCGGGGAGCTGTTTTTT. The chain has TRBV27 and TRBJ2-2; TRBD1 might be the D (6 bases). The V and J ends lost 8 bases and 7 bases respectively, with 17 bases between them. Germline CDR1 and CDR2: MNHEY and SMNVEV (reference sequence). The CDR3 extends over 14 amino acids.

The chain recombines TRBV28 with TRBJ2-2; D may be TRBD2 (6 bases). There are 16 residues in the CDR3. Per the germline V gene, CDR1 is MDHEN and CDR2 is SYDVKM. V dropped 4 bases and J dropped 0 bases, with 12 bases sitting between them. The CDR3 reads CASSSPGLPNTGELFF. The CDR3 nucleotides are TGTGCCAGCAGTTCCCCCGGACTACCGAACACCGGGGAGCTGTTTTTT.

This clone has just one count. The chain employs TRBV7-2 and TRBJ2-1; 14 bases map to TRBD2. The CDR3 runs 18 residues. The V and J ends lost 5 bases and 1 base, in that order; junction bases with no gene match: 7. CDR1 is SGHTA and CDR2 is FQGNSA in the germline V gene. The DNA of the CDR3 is TGTGCCAGCAGCCCTGGGACTAGCGGGAGAAAGTCCTACAATGAGCAGTTCTTC. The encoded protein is CASSPGTSGRKSYNEQFF.

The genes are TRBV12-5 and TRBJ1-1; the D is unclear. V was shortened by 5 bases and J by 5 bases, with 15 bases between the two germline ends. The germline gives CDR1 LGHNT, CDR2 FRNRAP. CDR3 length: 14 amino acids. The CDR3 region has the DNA TGTGCTAGTGGTCAGAGGGCTGTGGGGACTGAAGCTTTCTTT. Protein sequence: CASGQRAVGTEAFF.

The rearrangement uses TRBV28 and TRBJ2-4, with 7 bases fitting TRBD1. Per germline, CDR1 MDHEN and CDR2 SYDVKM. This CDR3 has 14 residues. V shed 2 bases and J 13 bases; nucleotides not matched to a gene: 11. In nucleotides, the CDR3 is TGTGCCAGCAGTTTAACAACTCGGACAGGTTTGCAGTACTTC. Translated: CASSLTTRTGLQYF.

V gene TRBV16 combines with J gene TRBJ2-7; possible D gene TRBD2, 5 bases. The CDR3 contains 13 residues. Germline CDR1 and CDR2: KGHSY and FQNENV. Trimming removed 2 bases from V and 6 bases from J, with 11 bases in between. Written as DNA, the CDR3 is TGTGCCAGCAGCCAAACTCAGGAGGCCGAGCAGTACTTC. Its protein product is CASSQTQEAEQYF.

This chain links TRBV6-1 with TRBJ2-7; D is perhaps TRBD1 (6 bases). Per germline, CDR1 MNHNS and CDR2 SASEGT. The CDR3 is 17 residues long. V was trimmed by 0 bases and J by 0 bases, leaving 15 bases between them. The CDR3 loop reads CASSEAHTGNPSYEQYF. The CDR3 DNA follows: TGTGCCAGCAGTGAAGCGCATACAGGGAACCCCTCCTACGAGCAGTACTTC.

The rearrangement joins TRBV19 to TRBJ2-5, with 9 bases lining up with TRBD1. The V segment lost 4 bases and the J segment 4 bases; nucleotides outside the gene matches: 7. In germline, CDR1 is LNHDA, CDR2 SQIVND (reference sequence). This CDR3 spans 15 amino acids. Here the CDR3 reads CASSRGQGIPETQYF. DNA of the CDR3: TGTGCCAGTAGTAGGGGACAGGGAATTCCAGAGACCCAGTACTTC.

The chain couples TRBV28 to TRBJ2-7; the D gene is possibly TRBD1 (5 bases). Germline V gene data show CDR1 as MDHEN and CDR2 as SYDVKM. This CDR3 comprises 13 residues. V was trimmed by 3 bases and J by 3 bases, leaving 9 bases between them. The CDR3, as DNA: TGTGCCAGCAGTTTGGGGCCACACTACGAGCAGTACTTC. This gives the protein CASSLGPHYEQYF.

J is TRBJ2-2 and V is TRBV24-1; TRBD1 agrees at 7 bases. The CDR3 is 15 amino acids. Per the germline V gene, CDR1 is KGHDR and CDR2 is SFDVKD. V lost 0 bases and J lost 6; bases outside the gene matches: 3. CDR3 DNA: TGTGCCACCAGTGATTTGGGGCAGGGGGCCGGGGAGCTGTTTTTT. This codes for CATSDLGQGAGELFF.

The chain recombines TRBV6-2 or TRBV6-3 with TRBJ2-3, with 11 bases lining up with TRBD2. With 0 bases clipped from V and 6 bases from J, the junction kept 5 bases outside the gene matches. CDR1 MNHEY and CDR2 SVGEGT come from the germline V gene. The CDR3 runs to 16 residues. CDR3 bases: TGTGCCAGCAGTTACTCCATAGCGGGAGGGCCGGATACGCAGTATTTT. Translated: CASSYSIAGGPDTQYF.

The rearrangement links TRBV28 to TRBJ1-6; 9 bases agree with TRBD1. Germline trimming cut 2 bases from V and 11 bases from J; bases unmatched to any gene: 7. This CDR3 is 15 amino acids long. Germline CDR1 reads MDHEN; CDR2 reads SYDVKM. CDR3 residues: CASSLRTGDVAPLHF. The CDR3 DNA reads TGTGCCAGCAGTTTAAGGACAGGGGACGTTGCACCCCTCCACTTT.

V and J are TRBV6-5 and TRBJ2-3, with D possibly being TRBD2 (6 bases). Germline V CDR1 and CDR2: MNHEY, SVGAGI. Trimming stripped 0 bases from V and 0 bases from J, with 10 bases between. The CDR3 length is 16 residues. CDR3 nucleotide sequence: TGTGCCAGCAGTTACTCCGGACTAACTAGCACAGATACGCAGTATTTT. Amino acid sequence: CASSYSGLTSTDTQYF.

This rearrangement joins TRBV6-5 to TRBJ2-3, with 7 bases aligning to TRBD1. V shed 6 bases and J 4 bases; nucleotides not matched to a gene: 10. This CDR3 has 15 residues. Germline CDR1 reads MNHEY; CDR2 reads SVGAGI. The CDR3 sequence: CASSADRDSADTQYF. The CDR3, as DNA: TGTGCCAGCAGCGCCGACAGGGATTCGGCAGATACGCAGTATTTT.